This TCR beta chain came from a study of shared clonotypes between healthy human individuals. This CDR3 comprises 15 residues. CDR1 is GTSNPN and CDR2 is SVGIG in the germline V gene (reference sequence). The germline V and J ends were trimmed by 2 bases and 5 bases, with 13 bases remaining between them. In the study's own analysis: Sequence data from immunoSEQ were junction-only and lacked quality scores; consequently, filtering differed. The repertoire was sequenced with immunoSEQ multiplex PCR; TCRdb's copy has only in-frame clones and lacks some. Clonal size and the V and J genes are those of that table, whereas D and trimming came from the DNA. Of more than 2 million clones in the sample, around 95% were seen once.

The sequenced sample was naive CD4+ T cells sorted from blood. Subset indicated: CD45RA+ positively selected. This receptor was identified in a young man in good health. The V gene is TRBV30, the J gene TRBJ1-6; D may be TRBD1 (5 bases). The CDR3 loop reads CAWSPPGINNSPLHF. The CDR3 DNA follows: TGTGCCTGGAGTCCCCCAGGGATCAATAATTCACCCCTCCACTTT.